This T cell receptor beta chain was documented in a study of pediatric ulcerative colitis. The survey-level immunoSEQ assay was used. The protocol was immunoSEQ multiplex PCR, while the TCRdb copy is restricted to in-frame clones and leaves out a portion. The sample carries 44,000 or so clones, 60% to 85% recorded once. Whole-study results and caveats: Clonal expansions reduced rectal repertoire diversity in acute severe colitis. All ulcerative colitis patients, but no controls, carried a couple of rectal clonotypes. Compared with controls, ulcerative colitis showed greater blood-rectum clone sharing.

On this clone: Its matching antigen is unknown.

CDR3 size: 13 residues. CDR1 is GTSNPN, CDR2 SVGIG, per germline (reference sequence). The V end lost 0 bases, the J end lost 6 bases, and 12 bases lay between the germline ends. During colonoscopy, one to two rectal pinch biopsies were collected. This TCR came from a girl aged 10 to 17 with moderate ulcerative colitis. The chain employs TRBV30 and TRBJ2-7; possibly TRBD2 for D (5 bases). Specimen: gut tissue. CDR3 sequence (DNA): TGTGCCTGGAGTGTTCATAGACTACTCGAGCAGTACTTC. This encodes CAWSVHRLLEQYF.